Below, 32 T cell receptor beta chains from the same sample are listed, as sequenced in a study of blood T cells in healthy people across ages. The authors ran a second PCR of 7 to 11 cycles using a sample-barcoded 5' primer and a J-beta primer mix. TCRdb called the 5' RACE reads again in MiXCR, with one record for every CDR3 protein. The profile shows some 560,000 distinct CDR3 sequences, around a quarter of them singletons. This sample also appeared in a second study, on T cells of mothers and their children.

Sequencing was performed on blood. These receptors were obtained from a boy aged 2-15 years in good health.

The chain recombines TRBV19 with TRBJ2-1; D not certain. The CDR3 loop spans 13 amino acids. Germline V gives CDR1 LNHDA, CDR2 SQIVND (reference sequence). The V gene lost 3 bases and the J gene lost 7 bases, with 10 bases spanning the gap. The CDR3 DNA sequence: TGTGCCAGTAGTATTGGTACGTTGAATGAGCAGTTCTTC. Translating gives CASSIGTLNEQFF.

This chain uses TRBV10-3 with TRBJ2-1, with 7 bases matching TRBD2. This CDR3 has 15 residues. Germline CDR1 reads ENHRY; CDR2 reads SYGVKD. V gave up 7 bases and J gave up 0 bases; unmatched junction bases: 6. The CDR3: CAITRASGSYNEQFF. The CDR3 bases are TGTGCCATCACAAGGGCTAGCGGCTCCTACAATGAGCAGTTCTTC.

This clonotype showed up just a few times. CDR3 coding DNA: TGTGCCAGCAGCGCCAGACTAGTCGGTGGGGAGACCCAGTACTTC. This codes for CASSARLVGGETQYF. The V call is TRBV7-9, the J call TRBJ2-5; perhaps TRBD2 as D (6 bases). Germline-derived CDR1 and CDR2 are SEHNR and FQNEAQ (reference sequence). The V gene lost 5 bases and the J gene lost 5 bases, with 18 bases spanning the gap. CDR3 length: 15 amino acids.

The chain carries TRBV7-2 and TRBJ2-3; TRBD2 agrees at 7 bases. Trimming cost V 2 bases and J 2 bases; bases outside gene matches: 4. The CDR3 covers 15 residues. The germline CDR1 and CDR2 sequences are SGHTA and FQGNSA. The CDR3 bases are TGTGCCAGCAGCTTAACACGGGACTACACAGATACGCAGTATTTT. Encoded protein: CASSLTRDYTDTQYF.

The rearrangement links TRBV9 to TRBJ2-7; 9 bases fit TRBD2. Germline assignment: CDR1 SGDLS and CDR2 YYNGEE. With 0 bases clipped from V and 3 bases from J, the junction kept 4 bases outside the gene matches. The CDR3 extends over 15 amino acids. CDR3 in amino acids: CASSVGNSGGYEQYF. The CDR3 nucleotides are TGTGCCAGCAGCGTAGGGAATAGCGGGGGCTACGAGCAGTACTTC.

The rearrangement links TRBV18 to TRBJ2-7; 7 bases are shared with TRBD2. With V trimmed by 0 bases and J by 2 bases, 7 bases remained unmatched. Germline V gene data show CDR1 as KGHSH and CDR2 as LQKENI. The CDR3 length is 16 residues. In DNA, the CDR3 is TGTGCCAGCTCACCACCGGTCGGGGCGGGAGCCTACGAGCAGTACTTC. Its protein product is CASSPPVGAGAYEQYF.

This rearrangement joins TRBV12-3 or TRBV12-4 to TRBJ1-5; D uncertain. V dropped 2 bases and J dropped 2 bases, with 22 bases sitting between them. The CDR3 has 19 amino acids. For the CDR3, the DNA is TGTGCCAGCAGTTTATTTTTGCGACCTCCGAAGTCGGGCAATCAGCCCCAGCATTTT. Translating gives CASSLFLRPPKSGNQPQHF.

This clonotype was recorded a few times. The J gene is TRBJ2-1, the V gene TRBV29-1, with D possibly matching TRBD1 (7 bases). Between the trimmed V and J ends, which lost 4 bases and 9 bases, there was a span of 16 bases. This CDR3 contains 13 residues. Germline V lookup: CDR1 SQVTM, CDR2 ANQGSEA. This CDR3 reads CSVGRQGGGEQFF. DNA for the CDR3: TGCAGCGTTGGCCGGCAGGGGGGAGGTGAGCAGTTCTTC.

This clonotype has only a few counts. The V gene is TRBV20-1, the J gene TRBJ2-3, with 8 bases identical to TRBD2. The CDR3 is 15 residues long. Trimming cost V 1 base and J 5 bases; bases outside gene matches: 8. The germline CDR1 and CDR2 sequences are DFQATT and SNEGSKA (reference sequence). The CDR3 DNA is TGCAGTGCTAGAGGGGGAACCGGGACTAGAGATACGCAGTATTTT. Translated, it gives CSARGGTGTRDTQYF.

The rearrangement joins TRBV7-9 to TRBJ2-6; 8 positions match TRBD1. CDR3 length: 17 residues. V lost 3 bases and J lost 0; bases outside the gene matches: 4. The germline V gene encodes CDR1 SEHNR and CDR2 FQNEAQ (reference sequence). The CDR3 DNA follows: TGTGCCAGCAGCTTTGGACAGGGCTACTCTGGGGCCAACGTCCTGACTTTC. It specifies CASSFGQGYSGANVLTF.

The rearrangement uses TRBV11-2 and TRBJ2-5, with 7 bases matching TRBD2. V lost 5 bases and J lost 7; bases outside the gene matches: 16. Per the germline V gene, CDR1 is SGHAT and CDR2 is FQNNGV. The CDR3 totals 16 residues. CDR3 loop: CASSHRSSGPGGTQYF. In nucleotides, the CDR3 is TGTGCCAGCAGCCACAGATCTAGCGGCCCCGGGGGGACCCAGTACTTC.

This clonotype was seen more than once but under ten times. This chain uses TRBV7-8 with TRBJ1-1, with 9 bases aligning to TRBD1. Germline-derived CDR1 and CDR2 are SGHVS and FQNEAQ. The CDR3 totals 15 residues. Unmatched junction bases numbered 6, after V lost 5 bases and J lost 2 bases. The CDR3 sequence: CASSAIQGANTEAFF. The CDR3 DNA reads as TGTGCCAGCAGCGCAATACAGGGGGCCAACACTGAAGCTTTCTTT. Using reference TRBV7-8 and TRBJ1-1 for the parts outside the CDR3, the full variable domain is GAGVSQSPRYKVAKRGQDVALRCDPISGHVSLFWYQQALGQGPEFLTYFQNEAQLDKSGLPSDRFFAERPEGSVSTLKIQRTQQEDSAVYLCASSAIQGANTEAFFGQGTRLTVV.

The V call is TRBV10-3, the J call TRBJ2-1; 9 bases line up with TRBD2. The J segment lost 5 bases and the V segment lost 4 bases, leaving 3 bases of the junction unmatched. The CDR3 extends over 14 amino acids. CDR1 is ENHRY, CDR2 SYGVKD, per germline. CDR3 DNA sequence: TGTGCCATCAGTGTGCGGGAGGGGAACAATGAGCAGTTCTTC. It is translated as CAISVREGNNEQFF.

The V and J genes are TRBV29-1 and TRBJ2-1; no reliable D call. The end of the DNA fits TRBJ2-7 better, so the J call may be wrong. Germline V gene data show CDR1 as SQVTM and CDR2 as ANQGSEA. This CDR3 has 13 amino acids. CDR3 protein: CSVNSGQTYEQYF. CDR3 nucleotides: TGCAGCGTGAACTCCGGTCAGACCTACGAGCAGTACTTC.

The V and J genes are TRBV29-1 and TRBJ2-3, with D unresolved. The CDR3 contains 14 residues. Trimming cost V 0 bases and J 2 bases, with 9 bases left between them. The germline CDR1 and CDR2 sequences are SQVTM and ANQGSEA. Here the CDR3 reads CSVEDVTTTDTQYF. The CDR3, as DNA: TGCAGCGTTGAAGACGTGACAACCACAGATACGCAGTATTTT.

This clonotype was picked up a small number of times. The chain carries TRBV2 and TRBJ1-2; D gene uncertain. Germline CDR1 and CDR2: SNHLY and FYNNEI. The CDR3 has 12 residues. Between the trimmed V and J ends, which lost 2 bases and 5 bases, there was a span of 6 bases. The CDR3 DNA follows: TGTGCCAGCAGTGAAACAGCATATGGCTACACCTTC. It codes for CASSETAYGYTF.

This clonotype was counted between two and nine times. The chain couples TRBV3-1 to TRBJ2-1; 9 positions agree with TRBD1. The V gene end was trimmed by 2 bases and the J gene end by 3 bases; junction bases not matched to a gene: 5. Germline-derived CDR1 and CDR2 are LGHDT and YNNKEL (reference sequence). The CDR3 covers 16 residues. Here the CDR3 reads CASSQLDRGGYNEQFF. The CDR3 DNA reads as TGTGCCAGCAGCCAACTGGACAGGGGCGGCTACAATGAGCAGTTCTTC.

The chain uses TRBV20-1 and TRBJ2-5; 9 bases align to TRBD2. The CDR3 runs to 14 residues. Germline V gene lookup returns CDR1 DFQATT and CDR2 SNEGSKA (reference sequence). The trim removed 3 bases at V and 6 bases at J, leaving 8 bases unmatched. CDR3 residues: CSASRAGGPKTQYF. The CDR3 coding sequence is TGCAGTGCTAGCCGGGCGGGGGGGCCGAAGACCCAGTACTTC.

This clonotype turned up a few times. V is TRBV7-9 and J is TRBJ2-7; 9 nucleotides line up with TRBD1. CDR1 SEHNR and CDR2 FQNEAQ come from the germline V gene (reference sequence). V lost 3 bases to trimming and J lost 3 bases; unmatched junction nucleotides: 9. The CDR3 runs to 16 residues. The CDR3 bases are TGTGCCAGCAGCTTCCCGGGCCAGGGACAGGGCTACGAGCAGTACTTC. Its protein product is CASSFPGQGQGYEQYF.

This clonotype showed up many times. Written as DNA, the CDR3 is TGTGCCAGCAGCTCTATACCGAGGGCAGGGGATCTCCTGCTCGATGAAAAACTGTTTTTT. Protein sequence: CASSSIPRAGDLLLDEKLFF. The J gene is TRBJ1-4, the V gene TRBV14, with D perhaps TRBD1 (6 bases). The CDR3 is 20 residues long. Germline V gene data show CDR1 as SGHDN and CDR2 as FVKESK. Trimming took off 5 bases at V and 6 bases at J, with 31 bases between the two ends.

This rearrangement joins TRBV27 to TRBJ2-5; tentative D call: TRBD2 (5 bases). The germline V gene encodes CDR1 MNHEY and CDR2 SMNVEV (reference sequence). V lost 2 bases and J 6 bases, leaving 16 bases between the germline ends. This CDR3 comprises 15 residues. The CDR3 loop is CASSLVAGFTKTQYF. The DNA of the CDR3 is TGTGCCAGCAGTTTAGTTGCGGGCTTTACCAAGACCCAGTACTTC.

Turning to this clonotype: This could be a read error, since a much larger clone is one nucleotide away. V usage is TRBV12-3 or TRBV12-4 and J usage is TRBJ2-1; D uncertain. Deletions cut 10 bases from V and 14 bases from J, with 18 bases between. The CDR3 loop spans 11 amino acids. CDR3: CANRRTEVKFF. In DNA, the CDR3 is TGTGCCAACCGGAGAACGGAAGTAAAGTTCTTC.

V is TRBV10-3 and J is TRBJ2-5, with D perhaps matching TRBD1 (6 bases). The V end lost 11 bases, the J end lost 5 bases, and 18 bases lay between the germline ends. Germline CDR1 and CDR2: ENHRY and SYGVKD. The CDR3 is 13 residues long. CDR3 nucleotide sequence: TGTGCCTCCCGGCCAGGGACATTCGAGACCCAGTACTTC. Translation: CASRPGTFETQYF.

The V gene is TRBV20-1, the J gene TRBJ2-5, with D possibly matching TRBD2 (7 bases). The J call is in doubt because the DNA end fits TRBJ2-1 better. The CDR3 spans 16 residues. From germline, CDR1 is DFQATT and CDR2 SNEGSKA (reference sequence). CDR3 sequence: CSARFEGGRRNNEQFF. DNA for the CDR3: TGCAGTGCTAGGTTTGAGGGGGGGCGGAGGAACAATGAGCAGTTCTTC.

This clonotype showed up many times. The chain combines TRBV2 with TRBJ2-3; 9 bases are a match to TRBD2. The CDR3 has 14 amino acids. J gave up 7 bases and V 8 bases, and 10 bases lay outside the gene matches. Germline CDR1 reads SNHLY; CDR2 reads FYNNEI. The CDR3 loop is CASQLALAGNTQYF. For the CDR3, the DNA is TGTGCCAGCCAACTAGCGCTAGCGGGAAATACGCAGTATTTT.

V usage is TRBV5-1 and J usage is TRBJ1-1; D possibly corresponds to TRBD1 (5 bases). The germline gives CDR1 SGHRS, CDR2 YFSETQ. Trimming removed 3 bases from V and 1 base from J, with 10 bases in between. CDR3 length: 14 residues. CDR3 residues: CASSYTGPNTEAFF. For the CDR3, the DNA is TGCGCCAGCAGCTACACAGGCCCGAACACTGAAGCTTTCTTT.

The chain joins TRBV2 to TRBJ2-3, with a tentative D call TRBD1 (6 bases). Germline V CDR1 and CDR2: SNHLY, FYNNEI. The CDR3 runs to 13 residues. Trimming removed 6 bases from V and 4 bases from J, with 11 bases in between. CDR3 amino acids: CASRDRIADTQYF. DNA of the CDR3: TGTGCCAGCAGGGACAGAATAGCAGATACGCAGTATTTT.

The rearrangement uses TRBV7-9 and TRBJ2-5, with 9 bases lining up with TRBD2. V lost 5 bases and J lost 5; bases outside the gene matches: 9. This CDR3 spans 15 amino acids. The germline V gene encodes CDR1 SEHNR and CDR2 FQNEAQ (reference sequence). The CDR3 coding sequence is TGTGCCAGCAGCCACCCCCAGCGGGAGGTGGAGACCCAGTACTTC. The encoded protein is CASSHPQREVETQYF.

The rearrangement joins TRBV20-1 to TRBJ1-4, with D possibly being TRBD1 (6 bases). Germline V gives CDR1 DFQATT, CDR2 SNEGSKA (reference sequence). The germline V and J ends were trimmed by 1 base and 10 bases, with 13 bases remaining between them. The CDR3 runs to 13 residues. DNA for the CDR3: TGCAGTGCTAGAGGACAGGTTTCTCGAAAACTGTTTTTT. This encodes CSARGQVSRKLFF.

This chain joins TRBV4-3 and TRBJ2-5, with a weak D call TRBD1 (6 bases). The germline V gene has CDR1 LGHNA and CDR2 YSLEER. V gave up 3 bases and J gave up 5 bases, with 16 bases separating them. This CDR3 region has 15 residues. CDR3 amino acids: CASSHLRGTLETQYF. The CDR3, as DNA: TGCGCCAGCAGCCATCTACGAGGGACATTGGAGACCCAGTACTTC.

The J gene is TRBJ2-5, the V gene TRBV6-2 or TRBV6-3; D is unresolved. The J call could be wrong; TRBJ2-1 is a better fit for the DNA end. CDR3 length: 12 amino acids. Germline values: CDR1 MNHEY, CDR2 SVGEGT. CDR3 sequence: CASTGTGNEQFF. In nucleotides, the CDR3 is TGTGCCAGCACAGGCACGGGTAATGAGCAGTTCTTC.

This clonotype was detected only a few times. The genes are TRBV20-1 and TRBJ2-1, with 11 nucleotides matching TRBD2. The junction had 5 bases not matched to a gene; V was cut back by 7 bases and J by 9 bases. CDR1 DFQATT and CDR2 SNEGSKA come from the germline V gene (reference sequence). This CDR3 has 12 residues. The CDR3 bases are TGCAGTGGTAGCGGGAGGGCCGCTGAGCAGTTCTTC. Translating gives CSGSGRAAEQFF.